This is a list of T cell receptor beta chains from one sample in a study of OX40 agonist ivuxolimab in advanced cancers. Clones were read by immunoSEQ multiplex PCR, and TCRdb kept only the in-frame ones, dropping some. The sample consists of about 19,000 clones, over 80% of them appearing once. Source: CD4+ or CD8+ T cells sorted from blood, taken in a trial of the OX40 agonist ivuxolimab. These receptors were taken from an adult with an advanced solid tumor such as melanoma, head and neck, liver or kidney cancer. Both conserved end residues are part of each CDR3. The D gene is left open where the match is weak. Some rows mark clone size as missing; the rest say once, few, many or name a class of expanded clone.

v_call,d_call,clone_size,j_call,cdr3_aa,cdr3_nt
TRBV5-5,TRBD1,NA,TRBJ1-2,CASSPGQGFYGYTF,TGTGCCAGCAGTCCGGGACAGGGGTTCTATGGCTACACCTTC
TRBV28,NA,NA,TRBJ2-5,CASTSPEGFQETQYF,TGTGCCAGCACCTCCCCCGAAGGGTTTCAAGAGACCCAGTACTTC
TRBV30,NA,NA,TRBJ2-1,CAWGDGYNEQFF,TGTGCCTGGGGAGACGGATACAATGAGCAGTTCTTC
TRBV7-9,TRBD2,NA,TRBJ2-7,CASSPGGGTYEQYF,TGTGCCAGCAGCCCGGGGGGAGGAACCTACGAGCAGTACTTC
TRBV25-1,NA,NA,TRBJ2-7,CASTEGHGASSYEQYF,TGTGCCAGCACCGAGGGACACGGGGCGAGCTCCTACGAGCAGTACTTC
TRBV5-1,TRBD1,NA,TRBJ1-2,CASSLSPLTGAKYGYTF,TGCGCCAGCAGCTTGTCGCCCCTTACAGGGGCAAAATATGGCTACACCTTC
TRBV7-9,NA,NA,TRBJ1-5,CASSLDSQPQHF,TGTGCCAGCAGCTTAGATAGTCAGCCCCAGCATTTT
TRBV5-1,NA,NA,TRBJ2-7,CASSTLGTPYEQYF,TGCGCCAGCAGCACCCTAGGGACACCCTACGAGCAGTACTTC
TRBV2,TRBD1,NA,TRBJ1-2,CASSERGTGAGGYTF,TGTGCCAGCAGTGAAAGGGGGACAGGGGCGGGTGGCTACACCTTC
TRBV30,NA,NA,TRBJ2-2,CACPGGGPRPPGELFF,TGTGCCTGTCCAGGGGGGGGACCTCGGCCCCCCGGGGAGCTGTTTTTT
TRBV27,NA,NA,TRBJ1-2,CASSPGRASYGYTF,TGTGCCAGCAGCCCAGGGCGGGCCTCCTATGGCTACACCTTC
TRBV6-5,TRBD2,NA,TRBJ2-7,CASSYSIGGASGEQYF,TGTGCCAGCAGTTACTCCATCGGGGGGGCTTCGGGCGAGCAGTACTTC
TRBV20-1,NA,few,TRBJ2-1,CSGLHNEQFF,TGCAGTGGGTTGCACAATGAGCAGTTCTTC
TRBV6-5,TRBD1,NA,TRBJ1-2,CASSYSPRGRDLTF,TGTGCCAGCAGTTACTCCCCCAGGGGGAGGGACCTCACCTTC
TRBV19,NA,NA,TRBJ1-5,CASGYSVRGQPQHF,TGTGCCAGTGGGTATTCTGTCAGAGGTCAGCCCCAGCATTTT
TRBV9,NA,NA,TRBJ1-5,CASSVGVINQPQHF,TGTGCCAGCAGCGTAGGAGTGATCAATCAGCCCCAGCATTTT
TRBV15,TRBD1,NA,TRBJ1-2,CATRPGTGGSYGYTF,TGTGCCACTCGCCCCGGGACAGGGGGCAGCTATGGCTACACCTTC
TRBV10-3,NA,NA,TRBJ1-2,CAISGPDVLSGYTF,TGTGCCATCTCTGGGCCAGACGTGCTGAGCGGCTACACCTTC
TRBV6-5,TRBD2,NA,TRBJ2-5,CASSYSASGGETQYF,TGTGCCAGCAGTTACTCGGCCAGCGGGGGGGAGACCCAGTACTTC
TRBV2,NA,NA,TRBJ2-1,CASSVGPGLMGNEQFF,TGTGCCAGCAGTGTTGGCCCTGGACTAATGGGCAATGAGCAGTTCTTC
TRBV30,NA,NA,TRBJ1-2,CAWIRGGQTNYGYTF,TGTGCCTGGATTAGGGGGGGCCAGACTAACTATGGCTACACCTTC
TRBV2,TRBD1,few,TRBJ1-6,CASSERGGQFNSPLHF,TGTGCCAGCAGTGAGCGGGGGGGACAGTTTAATTCACCCCTCCACTTT
TRBV11-2,NA,once,TRBJ2-7,CASSLVTAYEQYF,TGTGCCAGCAGCTTAGTGACGGCCTACGAGCAGTACTTC
TRBV13,TRBD1,NA,TRBJ2-4,CASSQIGTGDRNIQYF,TGTGCCAGCAGCCAGATTGGGACAGGAGATCGGAACATTCAGTACTTC
TRBV2,TRBD2,NA,TRBJ2-1,CASSPRGVYNEQFF,TGTGCCAGCAGTCCCCGGGGGGTCTACAATGAGCAGTTCTTC
TRBV10-3,NA,once,TRBJ1-3,CAIRQPGSGNTIYF,TGTGCCATCAGACAACCGGGATCGGGAAACACCATATATTTT
TRBV28,NA,once,TRBJ2-5,CASSSPGTQETQYF,TGTGCCAGCAGTTCCCCAGGGACACAAGAGACCCAGTACTTC
TRBV5-1,NA,NA,TRBJ1-6,CASSMTGSYNSPLHF,TGCGCCAGCAGCATGACAGGATCCTACAATTCACCCCTCCACTTT
TRBV7-9,NA,NA,TRBJ2-5,CASSLAGGERETQYF,TGTGCCAGCAGCTTAGCAGGGGGGGAGAGAGAGACCCAGTACTTC
TRBV19,NA,many,TRBJ1-2,CASSPLGGSYGYTF,TGTGCCAGTAGTCCCCTGGGCGGTAGCTATGGCTACACCTTC
TRBV7-2,TRBD1,NA,TRBJ1-2,CASSVPGQGVLGYGYTF,TGTGCCAGCAGCGTTCCGGGACAGGGGGTCCTAGGGTATGGCTACACCTTC
TRBV9,TRBD2,NA,TRBJ2-3,CASGTSGATDTQYF,TGTGCCAGCGGGACTAGCGGAGCCACAGATACGCAGTATTTT
TRBV5-1,NA,few,TRBJ1-1,CASSLGHPTEAFF,TGCGCCAGCAGCTTGGGACACCCCACTGAAGCTTTCTTT
TRBV30,NA,NA,TRBJ1-5,CASGAPESNQPQHF,TGTGCCTCCGGGGCGCCAGAAAGCAATCAGCCCCAGCATTTT
TRBV4-1,TRBD2,once,TRBJ2-1,CASSQQNMGLASVEQFF,TGCGCCAGCAGCCAACAAAACATGGGACTAGCCTCCGTTGAGCAGTTCTTC
TRBV2,NA,NA,TRBJ1-4,CASKEIGASNEKLFF,TGTGCCAGCAAGGAGATAGGGGCGTCTAATGAAAAACTGTTTTTT
TRBV28,TRBD1,NA,TRBJ1-2,CASRHIRDRGTNYGYTF,TGTGCCAGCAGACACATCCGGGACAGGGGGACCAACTATGGCTACACCTTC
TRBV19,NA,few,TRBJ1-2,CASRDSGGYTF,TGTGCCAGTCGGGACTCGGGAGGCTACACCTTC
TRBV30,NA,once,TRBJ2-3,CAWSPPLASRTDTQYF,TGTGCCTGGAGTCCTCCGCTAGCCTCCCGCACAGATACGCAGTATTTT
TRBV27,NA,NA,TRBJ2-1,CASSRTGNNEQFF,TGTGCCAGCAGTAGAACAGGGAACAATGAGCAGTTCTTC
TRBV7-2,NA,NA,TRBJ1-1,CACTAGVRDTEAFF,TGTGCCTGCACCGCCGGGGTTCGGGACACTGAAGCTTTCTTT
TRBV19,NA,NA,TRBJ2-3,CASSPWGDTQYF,TGTGCCAGTAGCCCTTGGGGAGATACGCAGTATTTT
TRBV7-9,NA,NA,TRBJ2-1,CASSANYGTGNNEQFF,TGTGCCAGCAGCGCGAACTACGGGACTGGAAACAATGAGCAGTTCTTC
TRBV15,TRBD1,NA,TRBJ2-7,CATSRDRGTADEQYF,TGTGCCACCAGCAGAGATCGAGGGACAGCGGACGAGCAGTACTTC
TRBV29-1,TRBD1,NA,TRBJ1-1,CSVGQGAKAFF,TGCAGCGTTGGACAGGGGGCAAAGGCTTTCTTT
TRBV9,TRBD2,NA,TRBJ2-5,CASSVGSGGAPQETQYF,TGTGCCAGCAGCGTAGGTAGCGGGGGGGCACCGCAAGAGACCCAGTACTTC
TRBV4-1,NA,NA,TRBJ1-1,CASSPGQLNTEAFF,TGCGCCAGCAGCCCAGGACAGTTGAACACTGAAGCTTTCTTT
TRBV28,TRBD1,NA,TRBJ2-1,CASSLPAGRGYNEQFF,TGTGCCAGCAGTTTACCGGCTGGCAGGGGGTACAATGAGCAGTTCTTC
TRBV6-1,NA,NA,TRBJ1-4,CASSEWAAAGEKLFF,TGTGCCAGCAGTGAATGGGCGGCTGCGGGCGAAAAACTGTTTTTT
TRBV19,NA,NA,TRBJ2-7,CASSMGLLYEQYF,TGTGCCAGTAGTATGGGGCTTCTCTACGAGCAGTACTTC
TRBV28,NA,NA,TRBJ2-4,CASSPPPTTSLAKNIQYF,TGTGCCAGCAGTCCCCCCCCGACTACCAGCCTAGCCAAAAACATTCAGTACTTC
TRBV30,NA,NA,TRBJ1-2,CAWSVRGRPGYTF,TGTGCCTGGAGTGTAAGGGGCAGACCGGGCTACACCTTC
TRBV15,NA,NA,TRBJ2-4,CATSREGGLRNIQYF,TGTGCCACCAGCAGAGAGGGGGGGCTAAGGAACATTCAGTACTTC
TRBV19,NA,NA,TRBJ1-5,CASSVDTGGNQPQHF,TGTGCCAGTAGTGTGGACACGGGCGGCAATCAGCCCCAGCATTTT
TRBV30,NA,NA,TRBJ1-1,CAWSEGVEAFF,TGTGCCTGGAGTGAGGGGGTTGAAGCTTTCTTT
TRBV4-2,NA,many,TRBJ2-1,CASSQNGAGGDEQFF,TGTGCCAGCAGCCAAAATGGGGCAGGTGGGGATGAGCAGTTCTTC
TRBV7-6,NA,NA,TRBJ1-3,CASSLDTNSGNTIYF,TGTGCCAGCAGCTTAGATACTAACTCTGGAAACACCATATATTTT
TRBV28,NA,NA,TRBJ1-5,CASSSSSRSQPQHF,TGTGCCAGCAGTTCATCTTCCAGGAGTCAGCCCCAGCATTTT